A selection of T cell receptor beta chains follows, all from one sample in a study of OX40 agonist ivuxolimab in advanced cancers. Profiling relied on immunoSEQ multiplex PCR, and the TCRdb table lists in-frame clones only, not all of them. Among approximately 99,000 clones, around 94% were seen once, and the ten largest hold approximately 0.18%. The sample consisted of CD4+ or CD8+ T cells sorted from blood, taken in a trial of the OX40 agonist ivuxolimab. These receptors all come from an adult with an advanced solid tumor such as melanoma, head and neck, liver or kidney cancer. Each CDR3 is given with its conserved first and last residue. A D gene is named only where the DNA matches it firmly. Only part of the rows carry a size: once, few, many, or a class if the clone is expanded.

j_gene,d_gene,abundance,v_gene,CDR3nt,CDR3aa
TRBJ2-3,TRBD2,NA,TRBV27,TGTGCCAGCAGTTTCCGGGGACTAGCGGGAGTTGCGGCAGATACGCAGTATTTT,CASSFRGLAGVAADTQYF
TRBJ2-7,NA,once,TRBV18,TGTGCCAGCTCACCAGTGAGACAGATCTACGAGCAGTACTTC,CASSPVRQIYEQYF
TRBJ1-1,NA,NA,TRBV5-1,TGCGCCAGCAGCTCCGAACAGATGAACACTGAAGCTTTCTTT,CASSSEQMNTEAFF
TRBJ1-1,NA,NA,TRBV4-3,TGCGCCAGCAGCCCCCGGGGGGGTCTGGATGAAGCTTTCTTT,CASSPRGGLDEAFF
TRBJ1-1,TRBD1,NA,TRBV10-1,TGCGCCAGCAGTGCTCTACCAGGGGGCGGAACTGAAGCTTTCTTT,CASSALPGGGTEAFF
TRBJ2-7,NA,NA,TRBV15,TGTGCCACCAGCAGAGGGGGAGGGGGCGAGGTCTACGAGCAGTACTTC,CATSRGGGGEVYEQYF
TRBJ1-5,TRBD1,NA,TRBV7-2,TGTGCCAGCCTTCAGGGGGGGAGCAATCAGCCCCAGCATTTT,CASLQGGSNQPQHF
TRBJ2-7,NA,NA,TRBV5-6,TGTGCCAGCAGCTTGGGCAGGGTCGGCTACGAGCAGTACTTC,CASSLGRVGYEQYF
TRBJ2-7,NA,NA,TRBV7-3,TGTGCCAGCAGCTACGGGACCCAGAGCTCCTACGAGCAGTACTTC,CASSYGTQSSYEQYF
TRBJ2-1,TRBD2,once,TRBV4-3,TGCGCCAGCAGCCAAGATGGGCGGGAGGACTACAATGAGCAGTTCTTC,CASSQDGREDYNEQFF
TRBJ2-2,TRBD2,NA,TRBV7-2,TGTGCCAGCAGCCCCGGTCGGGGAGGGGTAGGCACCGGGGAGCTGTTTTTT,CASSPGRGGVGTGELFF
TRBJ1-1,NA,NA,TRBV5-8,TGTGCCAGCAGCTGGTGGGGTGGGCAGGGGCACACTGAAGCTTTCTTT,CASSWWGGQGHTEAFF
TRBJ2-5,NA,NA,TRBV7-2,TGTGCCAGCAGCTCGAAAGAGACCCAGTACTTC,CASSSKETQYF
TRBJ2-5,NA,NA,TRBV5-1,TGCGCCAGCAGCTTGGCCCTCGCGATCCAAGAGACCCAGTACTTC,CASSLALAIQETQYF
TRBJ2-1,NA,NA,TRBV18,TGTGCCAGCTCACTCGCAGGAACGACCTACAATGAGCAGTTCTTC,CASSLAGTTYNEQFF
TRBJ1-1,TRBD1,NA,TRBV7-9,TGTGCCAGCAGCCCGGGGTGGACAGGGACTAACACTGAAGCTTTCTTT,CASSPGWTGTNTEAFF
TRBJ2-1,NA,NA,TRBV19,TGTGCCAGTAGTACCCCGTGGGTCAGCGGTGAGCAGTTCTTC,CASSTPWVSGEQFF
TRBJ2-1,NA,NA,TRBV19,TGTGCCAGTAGACTAATTGAGGACTCCTACAATGAGCAGTTCTTC,CASRLIEDSYNEQFF
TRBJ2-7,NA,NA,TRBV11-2,TGTGCCAGCAGCTTAGATGGCCCCCGAGCGACACTCTCCTACGAGCAGTACTTC,CASSLDGPRATLSYEQYF
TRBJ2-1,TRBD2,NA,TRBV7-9,TGTGCCAGCAGCTTAGTGTGGACTAGCGGGAGTGAGCAGTTCTTC,CASSLVWTSGSEQFF
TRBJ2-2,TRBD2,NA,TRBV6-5,TGTGCCAGCAGGCAGCGGGGACCCCTCGCCGGGGAGCTGTTTTTT,CASRQRGPLAGELFF
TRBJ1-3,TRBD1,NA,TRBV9,TGTGCCAGCAGCGTAGCGACAGGGGGAAACACCATATATTTT,CASSVATGGNTIYF
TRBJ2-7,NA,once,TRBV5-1,TGCGCCAGCAGCCAGGCCAGAGGGACGCCCTACGAGCAGTACTTC,CASSQARGTPYEQYF
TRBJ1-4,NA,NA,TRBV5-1,TGCGCCAGCAGCTCCCTCCCGGAAATTAATGAAAAACTGTTTTTT,CASSSLPEINEKLFF
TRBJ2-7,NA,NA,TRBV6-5,TGTGCCAGCAGTTACTCGCGGGCAAGATCCTACGAGCAGTACTTC,CASSYSRARSYEQYF
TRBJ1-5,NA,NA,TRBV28,TGTGCCAGCAGTTTATTAGGCCCTCAAGCGTGGCAGCCCCAGCATTTT,CASSLLGPQAWQPQHF
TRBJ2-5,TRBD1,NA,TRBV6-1,TGTGCCAGCAGTGACTGGACAGGGAGGGAGACCCAGTACTTC,CASSDWTGRETQYF
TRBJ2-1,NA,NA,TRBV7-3,TGTGCCAGCAGTCGCACCGGGACATCGGGTGGCGATGAGCAGTTCTTC,CASSRTGTSGGDEQFF
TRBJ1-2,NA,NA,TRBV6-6,TGTGCCAGCAGCCAGGGAGTCGAGGGCTACACCTTC,CASSQGVEGYTF
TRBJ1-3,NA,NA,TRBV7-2,TGTGCCAGCAGCTCCAGGGCGAGCTCTGGAAACACCATATATTTT,CASSSRASSGNTIYF
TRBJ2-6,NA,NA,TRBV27,TGTGCCAGCATGAGAGGGGACCACTCTGGGGCCAACGTCCTGACTTTC,CASMRGDHSGANVLTF
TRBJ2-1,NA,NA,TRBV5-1,TGCGCCAGCAGCGGGCCACTCCAGGACCCGTCTCCCTCCTACAATGAGCAGTTCTTC,CASSGPLQDPSPSYNEQFF
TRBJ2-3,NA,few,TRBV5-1,TGCGCCAGCAGCCCTCGGGACCAAAAACGGGGAGATACGCAGTATTTT,CASSPRDQKRGDTQYF
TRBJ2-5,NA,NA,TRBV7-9,TGTGCCAGCACCCCACAGGGGGAGGGAGAGACCCAGTACTTC,CASTPQGEGETQYF
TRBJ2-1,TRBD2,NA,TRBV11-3,TGTGCCAGCAGCCGGACGGGACTAGCGGGGGCCAATGAGCAGTTCTTC,CASSRTGLAGANEQFF
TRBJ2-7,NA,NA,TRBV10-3,TGTGCCACCAGTGAAGGGGATTACGAGCAGTACTTC,CATSEGDYEQYF
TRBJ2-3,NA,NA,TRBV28,TGTGCCAGCAGTTTAATGACAGCTGCAGATACGCAGTATTTT,CASSLMTAADTQYF
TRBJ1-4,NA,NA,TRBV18,TGTGCCAGCTCACCATCCGGGGTTGGTGAAAAACTGTTTTTT,CASSPSGVGEKLFF
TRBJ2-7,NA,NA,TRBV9,TGTGCCAGCAGCGTACGGGACGAAACCTACGAGCAGTACTTC,CASSVRDETYEQYF
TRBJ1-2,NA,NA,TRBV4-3,TGCGCCAGCAGCCAAGATCTCATGTATGGCTACACCTTC,CASSQDLMYGYTF
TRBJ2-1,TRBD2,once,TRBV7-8,TGTGCCAGCAGCTCCGGACTAGCCTCTTTCTTGGAGCAGTTCTTC,CASSSGLASFLEQFF
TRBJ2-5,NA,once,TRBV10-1,TGCGCCAGTTCAAACGGACAGCAAGAGACCCAGTACTTC,CASSNGQQETQYF
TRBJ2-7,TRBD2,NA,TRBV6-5,TGTGCCAGCAGTTATCAGTTCGGGAGGGAAACTAACGAGCAGTACTTC,CASSYQFGRETNEQYF
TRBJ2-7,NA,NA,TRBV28,TGTGCCGGCAGCCTAAGGGGGTACCCCTACGAGCAGTACTTC,CAGSLRGYPYEQYF
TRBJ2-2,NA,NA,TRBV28,TGTGCCAGCAGTTCCCTGCAGGGTGGCACCGGGGAGCTGTTTTTT,CASSSLQGGTGELFF
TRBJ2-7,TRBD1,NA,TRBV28,TGTGCCAGCAGTTTACCTAGGACAGGGGTCGAGCAGTACTTC,CASSLPRTGVEQYF
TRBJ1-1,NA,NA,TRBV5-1,TGCGCCAGCAGCTTGTCGGGGGGGAACACTGAAGCTTTCTTT,CASSLSGGNTEAFF
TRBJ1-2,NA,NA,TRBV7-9,TGTGCCAGCAGTCGTGGACAGACCTTCTATGGCTACACCTTC,CASSRGQTFYGYTF
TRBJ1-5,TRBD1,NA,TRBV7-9,TGTGCCAGCAGCCAACTCGGGGGACAGCTCAATCAGCCCCAGCATTTT,CASSQLGGQLNQPQHF
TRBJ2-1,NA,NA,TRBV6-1,TGTGCCAGCAGTGAAGGACTAGGCCTTGGAAATGAGCAGTTCTTC,CASSEGLGLGNEQFF
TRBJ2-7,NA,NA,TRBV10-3,TGTGCCATAGGGACACGGATCTCCTACGAGCAGTACTTC,CAIGTRISYEQYF
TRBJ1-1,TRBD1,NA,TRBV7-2,TGTGCCAGCAGCTTATTGACAGGGGGCTTAGGGTGGGCTTTCTTT,CASSLLTGGLGWAFF
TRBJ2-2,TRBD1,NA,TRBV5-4,TGTGCCAGCAGATCGCCGGGGACAGGGTTGGGCGGGGAGCTGTTTTTT,CASRSPGTGLGGELFF
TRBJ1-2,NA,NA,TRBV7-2,TGTGCCAGCAGCTACAACCAGGGAAGTTATGGCTACACCTTC,CASSYNQGSYGYTF
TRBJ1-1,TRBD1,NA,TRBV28,TGTGCCAGCAGTCTAACGGACAGGGGCACGGGCCTTAACTTT,CASSLTDRGTGLNF
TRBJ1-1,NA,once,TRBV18,TGTGCCAGCTCACCACGGGCAGGGCAGGTAATGAACACTGAAGCTTTCTTT,CASSPRAGQVMNTEAFF
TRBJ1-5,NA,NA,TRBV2,TGTGCCAGCAGTGAAGCGCTTAGGGTCGGTCAGCCCCAGCATTTT,CASSEALRVGQPQHF
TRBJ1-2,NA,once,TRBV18,TGTGCCAGCTCACCCTCGGGGGAATGGGACTACACCTTC,CASSPSGEWDYTF
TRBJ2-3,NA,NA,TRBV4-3,TGCGCCAGCAGCCAAGGAGCGGCGAGCACAGATACGCAGTATTTT,CASSQGAASTDTQYF
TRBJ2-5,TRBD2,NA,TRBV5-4,TGTGCCAGCAGCCCCGAGATAGCGGGCCAAGAGACCCAGTACTTC,CASSPEIAGQETQYF